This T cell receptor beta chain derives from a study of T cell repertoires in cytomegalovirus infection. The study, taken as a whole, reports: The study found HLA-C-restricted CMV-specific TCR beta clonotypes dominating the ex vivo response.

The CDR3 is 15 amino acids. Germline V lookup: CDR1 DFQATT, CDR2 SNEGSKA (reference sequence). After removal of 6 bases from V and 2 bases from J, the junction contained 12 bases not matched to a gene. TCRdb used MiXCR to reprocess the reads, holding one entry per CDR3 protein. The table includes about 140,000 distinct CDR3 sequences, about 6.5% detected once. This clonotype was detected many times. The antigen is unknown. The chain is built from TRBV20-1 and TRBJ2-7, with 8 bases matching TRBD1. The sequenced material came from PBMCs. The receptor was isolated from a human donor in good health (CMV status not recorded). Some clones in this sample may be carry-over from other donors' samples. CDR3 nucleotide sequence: TGCAGTGCCCCCCCCGCGGACAGGGCGGCCTACGAGCAGTACTTC. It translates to CSAPPADRAAYEQYF.